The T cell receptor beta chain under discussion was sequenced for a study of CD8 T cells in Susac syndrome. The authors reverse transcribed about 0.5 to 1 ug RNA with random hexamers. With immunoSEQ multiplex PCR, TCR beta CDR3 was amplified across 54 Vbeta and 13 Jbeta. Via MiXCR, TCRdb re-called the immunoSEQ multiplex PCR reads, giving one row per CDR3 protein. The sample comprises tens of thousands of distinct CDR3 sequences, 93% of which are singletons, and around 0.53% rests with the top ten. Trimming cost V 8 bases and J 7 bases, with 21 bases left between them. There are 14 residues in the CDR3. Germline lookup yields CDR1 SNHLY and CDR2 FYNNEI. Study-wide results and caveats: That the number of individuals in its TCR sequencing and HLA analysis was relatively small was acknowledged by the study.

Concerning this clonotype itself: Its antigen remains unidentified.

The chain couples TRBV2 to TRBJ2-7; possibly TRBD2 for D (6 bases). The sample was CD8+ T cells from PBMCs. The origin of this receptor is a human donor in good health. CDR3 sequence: CASPSSGDLGEQYF. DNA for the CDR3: TGTGCCAGCCCTTCCTCGGGGGATCTGGGTGAGCAGTACTTC.